These 16 T cell receptor beta chains came from one sample sequenced in a study of cytomegalovirus exposure and HLA in healthy donors. The PCR employed 60 Vbeta primers together with 13 Jbeta primers. Sequencing used immunoSEQ multiplex PCR; TCRdb keeps in-frame clones, though not all of them. The repertoire has roughly 250,000 clones, 80% of them found once; the top ten carry about 0.3%. The sequencing sample was made of PBMCs. The origin of the receptors is a girl aged 2-10 years in good health and CMV-seronegative.

The chain couples TRBV7-9 to TRBJ1-2, with 7 bases that match TRBD1. The ends lost 5 bases at V and 6 bases at J; junction bases unmatched: 12. The CDR3 has 15 amino acids. Germline values: CDR1 SEHNR, CDR2 FQNEAQ (reference sequence). The CDR3 coding sequence is TGTGCCAGCAGCCCGCGTGAGACAGGGTCACATGGCTACACCTTC. Translated, it gives CASSPRETGSHGYTF.

This chain uses TRBV5-1 with TRBJ1-1, with TRBD1 matching over 9 bases. Looked up from germline, CDR1 is SGHRS and CDR2 is YFSETQ. This CDR3 region has 16 residues. After removal of 7 bases from V and 1 base from J, the junction contained 11 bases not matched to a gene. The CDR3 loop is CASGLFGQGRNTEAFF. In DNA, the CDR3 is TGCGCCAGCGGGTTATTCGGACAGGGGCGGAACACTGAAGCTTTCTTT. Variable domain in full (rest from reference TRBV5-1 and TRBJ1-1): KAGVTQTPRYLIKTRGQQVTLSCSPISGHRSVSWYQQTPGQGLQFLFEYFSETQRNKGNFPGRFSGRQFSNSRSEMNVSTLELGDSALYLCASGLFGQGRNTEAFFGQGTRLTVV.

Note on this clone: Other DNA sequences in this specimen translate into the identical CDR3. The chain is built from TRBV2 and TRBJ2-7, with 8 bases fitting TRBD1. V dropped 9 bases and J dropped 2; count of bases not matched to a gene: 3. Germline CDR1 is SNHLY and CDR2 is FYNNEI. This CDR3 is built from 12 residues. CDR3 residues: CARGTGPYEQYF. CDR3 DNA sequence: TGTGCCAGGGGGACAGGTCCCTACGAGCAGTACTTC.

The chain links TRBV28 to TRBJ2-7; D is unclear. The length of the CDR3 is 12 residues. Trimming left V 2 bases short and J 4 bases short, with 6 bases between. Germline V CDR1 and CDR2: MDHEN, SYDVKM. The CDR3 DNA follows: TGTGCCAGCAGTTTAGGCAGGTACGAGCAGTACTTC. Amino acids: CASSLGRYEQYF. Supplemented by reference TRBV28 and TRBJ2-7, the full variable domain reads DVKVTQSSRYLVKRTGEKVFLECVQDMDHENMFWYRQDPGLGLRLIYFSYDVKMKEKGDIPEGYSVSREKKERFSLILESASTNQTSMYLCASSLGRYEQYFGPGTRLTVT.

The gene calls are TRBV4-1 and TRBJ2-1; TRBD1 is a possible D gene (5 bases). V was pared by 1 base and J by 7 bases, with 20 bases between. Germline lookup yields CDR1 MGHRA and CDR2 YSYEKL. The CDR3 is made up of 17 amino acids. CDR3 sequence (DNA): TGCGCCAGCAGCCAAGTGCCCCGTGGACGGAAGGGGAATGAGCAGTTCTTC. It yields the protein CASSQVPRGRKGNEQFF.

This clone was detected once. This chain uses TRBV7-9 with TRBJ1-6; 7 positions agree with TRBD1. The ends lost 0 bases at V and 9 bases at J; junction bases unmatched: 5. CDR1 SEHNR and CDR2 FQNEAQ come from the germline V gene (reference sequence). The CDR3 has 15 amino acids. The CDR3 loop is CASSLAGGAGSPLHF. As DNA, the CDR3 is TGTGCCAGCAGCTTAGCAGGGGGCGCCGGTTCACCCCTCCACTTT.

The V call is TRBV28, the J call TRBJ2-7; D unresolved. Germline V gives CDR1 MDHEN, CDR2 SYDVKM. V was trimmed by 8 bases and J by 9 bases, leaving 29 bases between them. The CDR3 is 16 residues long. The CDR3 DNA follows: TGTGCCAGCGGCCCCCTCCGACACTTCTTGGTTGTCGCGCAGTACTTC. Encoded protein: CASGPLRHFLVVAQYF.

V gene TRBV7-6 combines with J gene TRBJ2-1, with D unclear. With 1 base removed from V and 8 bases from J, the gap between germline ends came to 12 bases. This CDR3 region has 14 residues. CDR1 and CDR2 from the germline V gene are SGHVS and FNYEAQ. The CDR3 DNA is TGTGCCAGCAGCTTAGAGGCAGCCAGCGATGAGCAGTTCTTC. It codes for CASSLEAASDEQFF.

CDR3 sequence reads: CASKSRLAGAAEQFF. In nucleotides, the CDR3 is TGTGCCAGTAAGTCCCGACTAGCGGGAGCGGCTGAGCAGTTCTTC. The V call is TRBV6-4, the J call TRBJ2-1; TRBD2 matches at 12 bases. CDR3 length: 15 residues. Germline-derived CDR1 and CDR2 are MRHNA and SNTAGT. Germline trimming cut 9 bases from V and 9 bases from J; bases unmatched to any gene: 12.

J is TRBJ2-7 and V is TRBV29-1, with D perhaps TRBD1 (6 bases). The germline gives CDR1 SQVTM, CDR2 ANQGSEA. V was clipped by 5 bases and J by 4 bases, with 21 bases between them. This CDR3 is 15 amino acids long. The CDR3 DNA reads TGCAGCGTTCTAACAAAGGGGGTCTCCGTGTACGAGCAGTACGTC. It codes for CSVLTKGVSVYEQYV.

A single count supports this clone. The chain uses TRBV28 and TRBJ1-4, with D tentatively TRBD1 (5 bases). Germline loops: CDR1 MDHEN, CDR2 SYDVKM. Trimming took off 0 bases at V and 6 bases at J, with 11 bases between the two ends. This CDR3 has 15 amino acids. This CDR3 is CASSLWAGQDEKLFF. The DNA of the CDR3 is TGTGCCAGCAGTTTATGGGCAGGGCAGGATGAAAAACTGTTTTTT.

In regard to this clone: Sequence at one end of the junction differs from germline and may be a read error. The chain joins TRBV7-9 to TRBJ2-7; no firm D call. The CDR3 has 14 residues. CDR1 and CDR2 (germline): SEHNR, FQNEAQ (reference sequence). Written as DNA, the CDR3 is TGTCCCAGCAGCCCACAGACAAGCCACTACGAGCAGTACTTC. This encodes CPSSPQTSHYEQYF.

The genes are TRBV23-1 and TRBJ2-3, with D perhaps matching TRBD1 (5 bases). TRBV23-1 is an ORF, and what it does is uncertain. Between the trimmed V and J ends, which lost 3 bases and 2 bases, there was a span of 12 bases. The CDR3 consists of 15 residues. In DNA, the CDR3 is TGCGCCAGCAGTCATTGTTTGACAGACACAGATACGCAGTATTTT. It specifies CASSHCLTDTDTQYF.

The chain joins TRBV6-6 to TRBJ1-1, with D possibly TRBD1 on 6 matching bases. Trimming took off 0 bases at V and 1 base at J, with 12 bases between the two ends. This CDR3 is 16 amino acids long. Germline CDR1 and CDR2: MNHNY and SVGAGI (reference sequence). The CDR3 reads CASSYSAGTKNTEAFF. In DNA, the CDR3 is TGTGCCAGCAGTTACTCTGCAGGGACAAAGAACACTGAAGCTTTCTTT.

Only one count was recorded for this clone. The rearrangement links TRBV6-5 to TRBJ2-7; D gene uncertain. CDR3 length equals 12 residues. Trimming removed 0 bases from V and 3 bases from J, with 3 bases in between. The germline CDR1 and CDR2 sequences are MNHEY and SVGAGI. The DNA for the CDR3 is TGTGCCAGCAGTTACTCTAACTACGAGCAGTACTTC. This gives the protein CASSYSNYEQYF.

The chain combines TRBV7-9 with TRBJ1-6; TRBD1 is a possible D gene (6 bases). V was clipped by 1 base and J by 10 bases, with 11 bases between them. CDR1 and CDR2 (germline): SEHNR, FQNEAQ (reference sequence). The CDR3 is 14 residues long. The CDR3 reads CASSLEGDGSPLHF. The CDR3 DNA reads TGTGCCAGCAGCTTAGAGGGGGATGGATCACCCCTCCACTTT.